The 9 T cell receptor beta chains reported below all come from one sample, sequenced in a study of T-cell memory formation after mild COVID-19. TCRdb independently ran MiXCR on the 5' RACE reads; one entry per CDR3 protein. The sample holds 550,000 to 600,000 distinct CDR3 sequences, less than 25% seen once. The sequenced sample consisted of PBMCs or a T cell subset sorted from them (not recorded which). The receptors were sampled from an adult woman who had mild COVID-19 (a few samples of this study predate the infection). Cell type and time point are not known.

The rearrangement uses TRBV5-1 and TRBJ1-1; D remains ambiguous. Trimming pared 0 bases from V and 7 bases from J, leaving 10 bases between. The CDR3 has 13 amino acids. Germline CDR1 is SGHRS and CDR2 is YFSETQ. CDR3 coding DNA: TGCGCCAGCAGCTTGGTCGGGCGGGATGAAGCTTTCTTT. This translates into CASSLVGRDEAFF.

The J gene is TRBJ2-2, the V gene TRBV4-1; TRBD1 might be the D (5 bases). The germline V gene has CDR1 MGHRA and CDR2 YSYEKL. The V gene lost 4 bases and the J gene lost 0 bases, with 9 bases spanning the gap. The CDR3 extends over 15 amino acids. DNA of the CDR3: TGCGCCAGCAGCCCGCAGGGTGCGAACACCGGGGAGCTGTTTTTT. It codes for CASSPQGANTGELFF.

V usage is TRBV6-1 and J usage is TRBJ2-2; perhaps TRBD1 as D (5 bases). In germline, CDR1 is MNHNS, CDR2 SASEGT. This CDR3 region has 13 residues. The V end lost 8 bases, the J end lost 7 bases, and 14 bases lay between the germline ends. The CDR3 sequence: CASRPQGGGELFF. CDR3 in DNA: TGTGCCAGCCGACCCCAGGGCGGCGGGGAGCTGTTTTTT.

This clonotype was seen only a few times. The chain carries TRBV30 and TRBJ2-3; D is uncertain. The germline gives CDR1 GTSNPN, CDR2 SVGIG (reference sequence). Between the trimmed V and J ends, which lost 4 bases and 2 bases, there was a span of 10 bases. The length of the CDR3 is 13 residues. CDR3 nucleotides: TGTGCCTGGAAGAATACGGTCACAGATACGCAGTATTTT. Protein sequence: CAWKNTVTDTQYF.

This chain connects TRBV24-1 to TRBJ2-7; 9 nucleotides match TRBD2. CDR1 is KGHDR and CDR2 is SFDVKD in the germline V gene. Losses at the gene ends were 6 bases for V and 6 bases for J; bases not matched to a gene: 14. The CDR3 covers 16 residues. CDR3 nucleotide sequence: TGTGCCACCAGTACCCCCGCCGGAGCGGGAGGCGGCGAGCAGTACTTC. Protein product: CATSTPAGAGGGEQYF.

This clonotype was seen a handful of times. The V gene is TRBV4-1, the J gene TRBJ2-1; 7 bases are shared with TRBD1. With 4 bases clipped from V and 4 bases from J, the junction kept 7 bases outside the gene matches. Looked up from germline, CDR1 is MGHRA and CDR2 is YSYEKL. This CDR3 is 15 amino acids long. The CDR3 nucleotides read TGCGCCAGCAGCCCGACAGGGACAAAATACAATGAGCAGTTCTTC. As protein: CASSPTGTKYNEQFF.

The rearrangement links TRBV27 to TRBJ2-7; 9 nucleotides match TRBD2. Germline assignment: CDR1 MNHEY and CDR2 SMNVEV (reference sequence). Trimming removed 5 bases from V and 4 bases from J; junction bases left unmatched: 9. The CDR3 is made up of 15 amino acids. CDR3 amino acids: CASSPWYSGSYEQYF. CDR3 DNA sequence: TGTGCCAGCAGTCCCTGGTATAGCGGGAGTTACGAGCAGTACTTC.

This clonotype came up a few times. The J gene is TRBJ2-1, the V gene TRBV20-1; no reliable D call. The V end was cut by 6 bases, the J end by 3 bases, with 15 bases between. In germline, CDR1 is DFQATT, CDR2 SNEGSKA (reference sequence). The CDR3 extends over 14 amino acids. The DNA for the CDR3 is TGCAGTGCCCCTGGGCAGATCGACTACAATGAGCAGTTCTTC. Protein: CSAPGQIDYNEQFF.

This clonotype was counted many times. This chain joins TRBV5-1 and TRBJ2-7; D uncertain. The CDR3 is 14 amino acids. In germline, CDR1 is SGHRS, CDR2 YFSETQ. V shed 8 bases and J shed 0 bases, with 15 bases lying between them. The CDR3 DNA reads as TGCGCCAGTAGAAGCTATACGAACTCCTACGAGCAGTACTTC. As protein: CASRSYTNSYEQYF.